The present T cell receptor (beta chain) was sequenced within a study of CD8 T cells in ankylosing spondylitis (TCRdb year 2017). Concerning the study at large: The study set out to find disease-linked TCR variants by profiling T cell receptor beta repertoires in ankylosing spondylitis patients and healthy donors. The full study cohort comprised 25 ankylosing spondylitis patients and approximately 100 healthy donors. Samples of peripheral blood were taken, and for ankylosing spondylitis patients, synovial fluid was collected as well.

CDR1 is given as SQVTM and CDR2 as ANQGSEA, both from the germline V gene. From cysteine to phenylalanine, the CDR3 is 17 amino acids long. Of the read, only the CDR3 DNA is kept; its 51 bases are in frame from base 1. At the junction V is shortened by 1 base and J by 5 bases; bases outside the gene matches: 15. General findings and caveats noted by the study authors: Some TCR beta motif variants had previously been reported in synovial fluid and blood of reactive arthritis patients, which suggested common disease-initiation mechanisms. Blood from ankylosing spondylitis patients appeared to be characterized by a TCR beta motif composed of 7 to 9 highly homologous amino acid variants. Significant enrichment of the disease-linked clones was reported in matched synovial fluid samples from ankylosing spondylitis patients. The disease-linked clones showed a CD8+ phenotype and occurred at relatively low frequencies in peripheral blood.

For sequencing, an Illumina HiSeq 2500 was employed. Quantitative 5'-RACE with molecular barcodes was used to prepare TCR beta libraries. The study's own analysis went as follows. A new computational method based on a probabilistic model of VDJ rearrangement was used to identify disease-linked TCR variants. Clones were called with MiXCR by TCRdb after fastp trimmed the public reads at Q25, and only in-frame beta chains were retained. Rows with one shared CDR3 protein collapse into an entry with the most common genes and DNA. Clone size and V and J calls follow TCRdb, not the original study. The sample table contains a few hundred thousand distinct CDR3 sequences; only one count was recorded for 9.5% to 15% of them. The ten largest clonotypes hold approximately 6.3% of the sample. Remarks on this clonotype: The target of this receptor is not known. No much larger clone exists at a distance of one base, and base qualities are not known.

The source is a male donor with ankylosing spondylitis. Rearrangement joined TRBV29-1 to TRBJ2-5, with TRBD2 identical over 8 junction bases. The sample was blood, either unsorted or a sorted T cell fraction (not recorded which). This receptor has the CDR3 CSVEGDPTGGLWETQYF. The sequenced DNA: TGCAGCGTTGAAGGGGACCCAACGGGGGGGCTATGGGAGACCCAGTACTTC.